This is a list of T cell receptor beta chains from one sample in a study of T cell responses to AZD1222 COVID-19 vaccine. Some clones are missing from TCRdb's copy, which holds only in-frame ones; the method was immunoSEQ multiplex PCR. This sample has around 91,000 clones, with roughly nine tenths found just once. The source material was peripheral blood, sampled 28 days after the second AZD1222 dose. These receptors came from an adult who received the AZD1222 COVID-19 vaccine. Each CDR3 is given with its conserved first and last residue. The D gene is left open where the match is weak. Clone size appears in some rows only: once, few, many, or a class for an expanded clone.

D gene	V gene	J gene	clone size	CDR3 DNA	CDR3 protein
-	TRBV5-4	TRBJ1-1	few	TGTGCCAGCAGCTTGGCATTAGGGCAGGGGAACACTGAAGCTTTCTTT	CASSLALGQGNTEAFF
-	TRBV19	TRBJ1-5	few	TGTGCCAGTAGTATGAAGGGGGGAAAGCAGCCCCAGCATTTT	CASSMKGGKQPQHF
-	TRBV2	TRBJ1-6	-	TGTGCCAGCCGAGGGGTGGGAAGCTCCTATAATTCACCCCTCCACTTT	CASRGVGSSYNSPLHF
TRBD1	TRBV27	TRBJ1-6	once	TGTGCCAGCAGTCTGGACAGGGGGTGGTCACCCCTCCACTTT	CASSLDRGWSPLHF
TRBD1	TRBV27	TRBJ1-5	-	TGTGCCAGCAGTGCCGGGGGGGACAGGGGGGCTGGCAATCAGCCCCAGCATTTT	CASSAGGDRGAGNQPQHF
-	TRBV2	TRBJ2-7	once	TGTGCCAGCAGTGTCGACCTCAACGAGCAGTACTTC	CASSVDLNEQYF
TRBD1	TRBV11-2	TRBJ1-1	few	TGTGCCAGCAGACCGACCGGGACAGCCGCTGAAGCTTTCTTT	CASRPTGTAAEAFF
TRBD1	TRBV25-1	TRBJ1-4	once	TGTGCCAGCAGTGGAAGACAGGGGGCGCATGAAAAACTGTTTTTT	CASSGRQGAHEKLFF
-	TRBV5-1	TRBJ2-7	-	TGCGCCAGCAGCTTGGCCTGGGGATCAGACTACGAGCAGTACTTC	CASSLAWGSDYEQYF
-	TRBV12-3/TRBV12-4	TRBJ1-3	-	TGTGCCAGCAGGATCTCTGGAAACACCATATATTTT	CASRISGNTIYF
TRBD1	TRBV5-5	TRBJ2-1	-	TGTGCCAGCAGCTCGGACAGGGGGCTAAGATACAATGAGCAGTTCTTC	CASSSDRGLRYNEQFF
-	TRBV18	TRBJ1-2	-	TGTGCCAGCTCACTGGTGGGTACCGATGGCTACACCTTC	CASSLVGTDGYTF
TRBD2	TRBV7-2	TRBJ2-2	-	TGTGCCAGCAGCTGGGTAGCGGGCGGCACCGGGGAGCTGTTTTTT	CASSWVAGGTGELFF
-	TRBV2	TRBJ1-2	-	TGTGCCAGCCTTAGAGGGCCCGAACCTCACTATGGCTACACCTTC	CASLRGPEPHYGYTF
-	TRBV19	TRBJ1-5	-	TGTGCCAGTAGTCTTCGACAGTATAGCAATCAGCCCCAGCATTTT	CASSLRQYSNQPQHF
-	TRBV10-2	TRBJ2-7	-	TGCGCCAGCAGTGAGGGGGGTTTGAGGGAGCAGTACTTC	CASSEGGLREQYF
TRBD2	TRBV29-1	TRBJ2-1	-	TGCAGCGGGGGACTAGCCGGCCAGCAGTTCTTC	CSGGLAGQQFF
TRBD2	TRBV5-6	TRBJ2-2	-	TGTGCCAGCACCCCAGGTGGGGGGGGCACCGGGGAGCTGTTTTTT	CASTPGGGGTGELFF
-	TRBV7-2	TRBJ2-3	few	TGTGCCAGCAGCTTAAGGGGTCGGGAAGATACGCAGTATTTT	CASSLRGREDTQYF
-	TRBV28	TRBJ1-3	-	TGTGCCAGCAGTCCCGGGACCTTATCTGGAAACACCATATATTTT	CASSPGTLSGNTIYF
-	TRBV12-3/TRBV12-4	TRBJ1-1	-	TGTGCCAGCAGCCAATTTGGACAGCAGGCTTTCTTT	CASSQFGQQAFF